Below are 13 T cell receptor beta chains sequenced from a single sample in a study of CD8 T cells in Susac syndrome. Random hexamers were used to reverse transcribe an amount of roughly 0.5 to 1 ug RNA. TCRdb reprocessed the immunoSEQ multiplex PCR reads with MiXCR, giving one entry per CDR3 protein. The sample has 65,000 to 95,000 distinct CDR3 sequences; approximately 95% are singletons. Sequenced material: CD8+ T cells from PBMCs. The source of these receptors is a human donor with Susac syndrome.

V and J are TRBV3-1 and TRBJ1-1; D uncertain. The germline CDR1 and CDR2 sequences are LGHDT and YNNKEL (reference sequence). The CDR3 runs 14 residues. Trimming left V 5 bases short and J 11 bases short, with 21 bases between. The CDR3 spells CASSANLMDVRAFF. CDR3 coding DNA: TGTGCCAGCAGCGCCAACCTAATGGACGTTAGGGCTTTCTTT.

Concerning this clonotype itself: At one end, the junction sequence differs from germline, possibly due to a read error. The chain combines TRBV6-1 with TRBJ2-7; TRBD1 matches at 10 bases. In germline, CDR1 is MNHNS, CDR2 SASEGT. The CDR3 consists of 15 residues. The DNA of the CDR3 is TGCGCCAGCAGTGAGGAAGGGACAGGGGCCTACGAGCAGTACTTC. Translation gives CASSEEGTGAYEQYF.

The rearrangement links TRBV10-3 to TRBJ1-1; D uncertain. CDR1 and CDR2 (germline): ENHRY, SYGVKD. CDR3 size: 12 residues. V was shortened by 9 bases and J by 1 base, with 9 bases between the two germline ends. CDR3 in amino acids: CAMRDANTEAFF. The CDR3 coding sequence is TGTGCCATGAGAGACGCGAACACTGAAGCTTTCTTT.

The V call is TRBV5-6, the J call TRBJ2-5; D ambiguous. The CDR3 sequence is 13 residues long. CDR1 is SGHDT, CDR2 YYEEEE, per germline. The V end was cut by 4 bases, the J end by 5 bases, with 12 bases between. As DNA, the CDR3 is TGTGCCAGCAGCCCACCTTCGACCGAGACCCAGTACTTC. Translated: CASSPPSTETQYF. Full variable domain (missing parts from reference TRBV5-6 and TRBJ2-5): DAGVTQSPTHLIKTRGQQVTLRCSPKSGHDTVSWYQQALGQGPQFIFQYYEEEERQRGNFPDRFSGHQFPNYSSELNVNALLLGDSALYLCASSPPSTETQYFGPGTRLLVL.

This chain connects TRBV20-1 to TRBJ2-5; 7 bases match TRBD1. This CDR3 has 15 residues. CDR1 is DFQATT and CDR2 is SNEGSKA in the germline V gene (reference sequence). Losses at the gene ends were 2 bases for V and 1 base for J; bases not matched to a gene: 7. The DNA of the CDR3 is TGCAGTGCTAGACGAGACAGGGCGCCCCAAGAGACCCAGTACTTC. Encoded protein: CSARRDRAPQETQYF.

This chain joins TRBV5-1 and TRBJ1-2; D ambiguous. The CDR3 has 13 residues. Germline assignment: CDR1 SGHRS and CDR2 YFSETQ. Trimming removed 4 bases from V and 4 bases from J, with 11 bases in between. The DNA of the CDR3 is TGCGCCAGCAGCAGGGAGGACCCCTATGGCTACACCTTC. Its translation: CASSREDPYGYTF.

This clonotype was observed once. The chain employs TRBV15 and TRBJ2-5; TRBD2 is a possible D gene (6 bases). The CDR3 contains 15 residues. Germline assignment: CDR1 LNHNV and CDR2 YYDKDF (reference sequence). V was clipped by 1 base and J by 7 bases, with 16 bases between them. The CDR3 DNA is TGTGCCACCAGCAGAGTGATAGGGACTGTCGGGACCCAGTACTTC. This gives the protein CATSRVIGTVGTQYF.

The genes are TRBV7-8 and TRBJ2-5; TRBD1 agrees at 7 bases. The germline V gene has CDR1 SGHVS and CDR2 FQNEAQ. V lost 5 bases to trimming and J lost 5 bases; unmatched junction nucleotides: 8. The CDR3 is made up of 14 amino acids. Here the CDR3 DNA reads TGTGCCAGCAGCGATTACAGGGGTGGCGAGACCCAGTACTTC. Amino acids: CASSDYRGGETQYF. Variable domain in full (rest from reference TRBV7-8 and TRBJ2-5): GAGVSQSPRYKVAKRGQDVALRCDPISGHVSLFWYQQALGQGPEFLTYFQNEAQLDKSGLPSDRFFAERPEGSVSTLKIQRTQQEDSAVYLCASSDYRGGETQYFGPGTRLLVL.

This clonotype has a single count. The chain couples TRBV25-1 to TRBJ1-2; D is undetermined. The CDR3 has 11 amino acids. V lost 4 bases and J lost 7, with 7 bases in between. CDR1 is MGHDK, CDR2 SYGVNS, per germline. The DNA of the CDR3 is TGTGCCAGCAGTGTTATAGGTGGCTACACCTTC. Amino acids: CASSVIGGYTF.

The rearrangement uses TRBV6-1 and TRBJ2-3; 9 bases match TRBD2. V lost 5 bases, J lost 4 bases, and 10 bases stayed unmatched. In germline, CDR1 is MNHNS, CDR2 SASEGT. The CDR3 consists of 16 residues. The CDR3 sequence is CASSPTSGRGSDTQYF. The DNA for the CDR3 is TGTGCCAGCAGTCCGACTAGCGGCAGAGGGTCAGATACGCAGTATTTT.

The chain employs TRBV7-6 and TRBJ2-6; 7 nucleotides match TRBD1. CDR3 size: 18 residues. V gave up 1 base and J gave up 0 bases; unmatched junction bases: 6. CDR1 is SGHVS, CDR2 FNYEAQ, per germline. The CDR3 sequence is CASSLVRGPSSGANVLTF. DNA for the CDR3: TGTGCCAGCAGCTTAGTAAGGGGGCCGAGCTCTGGGGCCAACGTCCTGACTTTC. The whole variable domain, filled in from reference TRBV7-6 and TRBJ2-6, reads GAGVSQSPRYKVTKRGQDVALRCDPISGHVSLYWYRQALGQGPEFLTYFNYEAQQDKSGLPNDRFSAERPEGSISTLTIQRTEQRDSAMYRCASSLVRGPSSGANVLTFGAGSRLTVL.

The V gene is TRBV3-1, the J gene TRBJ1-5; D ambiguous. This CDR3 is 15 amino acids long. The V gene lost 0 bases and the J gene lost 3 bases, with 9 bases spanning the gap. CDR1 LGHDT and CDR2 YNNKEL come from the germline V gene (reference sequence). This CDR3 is CASSQDSGDNQPQHF. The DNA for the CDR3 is TGTGCCAGCAGCCAAGATTCTGGTGACAATCAGCCCCAGCATTTT.

CDR3 sequence (DNA): TGTGCCAGCAGGGACGGTATATCAGGGTATGACGAGCAGTACTTC. Amino acid sequence: CASRDGISGYDEQYF. This chain connects TRBV27 to TRBJ2-7, with a possible D match to TRBD1 (5 bases). The germline CDR1 and CDR2 sequences are MNHEY and SMNVEV (reference sequence). This CDR3 spans 15 amino acids. V shed 6 bases and J shed 5 bases, with 20 bases lying between them.